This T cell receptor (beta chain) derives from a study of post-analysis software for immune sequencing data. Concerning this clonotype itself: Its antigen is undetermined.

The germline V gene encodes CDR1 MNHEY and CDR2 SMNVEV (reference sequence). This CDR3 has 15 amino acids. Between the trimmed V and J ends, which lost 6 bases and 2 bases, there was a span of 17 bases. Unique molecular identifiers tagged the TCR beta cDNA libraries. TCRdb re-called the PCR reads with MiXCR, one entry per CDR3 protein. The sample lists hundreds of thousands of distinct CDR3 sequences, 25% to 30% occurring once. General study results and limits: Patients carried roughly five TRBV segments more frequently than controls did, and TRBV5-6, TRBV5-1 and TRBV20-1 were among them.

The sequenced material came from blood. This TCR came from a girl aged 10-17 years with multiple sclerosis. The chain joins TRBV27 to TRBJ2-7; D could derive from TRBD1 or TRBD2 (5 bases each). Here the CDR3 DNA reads TGTGCCAGCAGCCTAATGGGGACCGTCCCCTACGAGCAGTACTTC. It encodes CASSLMGTVPYEQYF.